A selection of T cell receptor beta chains follows, all from one sample in a study of response to subunit inactivated influenza vaccine. Using its own MiXCR run on the RT-PCR reads, TCRdb lists one record per CDR3 protein. The sample carries 630,000 or so distinct CDR3 sequences, less than 20% recorded once. Sequences were derived from PBMCs from blood, sampled roughly 12 days after vaccination. These receptors were obtained from a man aged 50 to 60 who received an inactivated influenza vaccine. The conserved cysteine and the conserved F or W are not part of the CDR3 here.

cdr3_length,v_call,cdr3_aa
12,TRBV29-1,SVASGQDQETQY
16,TRBV4-2,ASSQEPAGRGGADEQF
13,TRBV6-2/TRBV6-3,ASSYLAGPYNEQF
16,TRBV11-1,ASSLVRARRSAGNTIY
12,TRBV20-1,SASEGRWADIQY
13,TRBV4-3,SSSLGTSGGDTQY
14,TRBV7-6,ASSLGGRGFIGELF
13,TRBV6-2/TRBV6-3,ASSYRQGVFTEAF
13,TRBV15,ATSRGVAKTDTQY
13,TRBV20-1,SARDYTGGSYEQY
14,TRBV6-2/TRBV6-3,ASSTGTSGFRETQY
11,TRBV7-2,ASSLKGGDTQY
13,TRBV6-1,ASCERTSGRGEQY
11,TRBV7-2,ASSPNGGDTQY
16,TRBV10-3,AISTTSGGAGRSGTQY
12,TRBV7-3,ASSLLGRNTEAF
12,TRBV28,ATESGQGNYEQY